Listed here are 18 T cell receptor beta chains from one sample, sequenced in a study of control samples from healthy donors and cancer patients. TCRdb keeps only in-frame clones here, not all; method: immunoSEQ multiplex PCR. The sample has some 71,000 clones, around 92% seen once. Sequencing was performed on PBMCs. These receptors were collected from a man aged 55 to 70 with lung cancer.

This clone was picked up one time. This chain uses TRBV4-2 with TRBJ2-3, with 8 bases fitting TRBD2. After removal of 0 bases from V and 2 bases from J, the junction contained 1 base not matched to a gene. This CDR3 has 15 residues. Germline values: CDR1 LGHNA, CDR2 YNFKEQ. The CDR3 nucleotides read TGTGCCAGCAGCCAAGAGCGGGGGGACACAGATACGCAGTATTTT. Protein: CASSQERGDTDTQYF.

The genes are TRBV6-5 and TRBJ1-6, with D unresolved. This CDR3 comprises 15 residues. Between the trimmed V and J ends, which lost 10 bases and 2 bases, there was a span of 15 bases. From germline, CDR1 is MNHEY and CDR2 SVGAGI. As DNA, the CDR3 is TGTGCCACCCTTCTGTCTGGGACCTATAATTCACCCCTCCACTTT. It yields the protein CATLLSGTYNSPLHF.

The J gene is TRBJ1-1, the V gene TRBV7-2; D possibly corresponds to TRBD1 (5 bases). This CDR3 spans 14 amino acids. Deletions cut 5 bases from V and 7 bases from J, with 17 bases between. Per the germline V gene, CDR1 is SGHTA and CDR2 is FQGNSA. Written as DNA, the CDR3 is TGTGCCAGCAGCACCTATTCCGGGACGGATGAAGCTTTCTTT. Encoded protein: CASSTYSGTDEAFF.

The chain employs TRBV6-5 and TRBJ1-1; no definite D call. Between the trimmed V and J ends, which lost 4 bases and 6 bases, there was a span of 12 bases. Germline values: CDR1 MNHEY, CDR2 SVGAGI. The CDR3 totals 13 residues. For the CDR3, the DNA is TGTGCCAGCAGTTCTAGCCGGCGATCTGAAGCTTTCTTT. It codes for CASSSSRRSEAFF.

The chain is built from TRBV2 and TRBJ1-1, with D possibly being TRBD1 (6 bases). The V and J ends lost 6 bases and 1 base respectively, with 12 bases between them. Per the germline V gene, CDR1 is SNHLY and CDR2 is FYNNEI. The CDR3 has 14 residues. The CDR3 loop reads CASRNTGTNTEAFF. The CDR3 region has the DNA TGTGCCAGCAGAAATACAGGGACGAACACTGAAGCTTTCTTT.

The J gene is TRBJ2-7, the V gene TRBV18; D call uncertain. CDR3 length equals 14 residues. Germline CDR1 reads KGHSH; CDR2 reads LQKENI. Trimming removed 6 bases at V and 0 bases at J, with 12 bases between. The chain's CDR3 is CASSPRTDSYEQYF. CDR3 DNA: TGTGCCAGCTCTCCGAGGACCGACTCCTACGAGCAGTACTTC. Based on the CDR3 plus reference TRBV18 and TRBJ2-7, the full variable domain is NAGVMQNPRHLVRRRGQEARLRCSPMKGHSHVYWYRQLPEEGLKFMVYLQKENIIDESGMPKERFSAEFPKEGPSILRIQQVVRGDSAAYFCASSPRTDSYEQYFGPGTRLTVT.

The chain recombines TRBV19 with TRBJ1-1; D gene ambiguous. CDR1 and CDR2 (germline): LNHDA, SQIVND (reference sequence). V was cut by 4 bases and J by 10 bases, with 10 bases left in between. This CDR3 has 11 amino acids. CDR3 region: CASSSRVGAFF. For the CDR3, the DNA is TGTGCCAGTAGTAGTCGGGTCGGAGCTTTCTTT.

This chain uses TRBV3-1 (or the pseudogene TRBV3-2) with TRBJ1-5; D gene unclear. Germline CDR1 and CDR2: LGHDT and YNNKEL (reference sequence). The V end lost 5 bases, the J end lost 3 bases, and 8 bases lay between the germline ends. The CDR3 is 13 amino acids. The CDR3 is CASSSKTNQPQHF. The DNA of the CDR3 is TGTGCCAGCAGCTCGAAGACCAATCAGCCCCAGCATTTT.

The CDR3 loop reads CASSTVRGTEAFF. DNA of the CDR3: TGTGCCAGCAGCACCGTCAGAGGGACTGAAGCTTTCTTT. This chain uses TRBV6-6 with TRBJ1-1; the D is unclear. Deletions cut 6 bases from V and 5 bases from J, with 13 bases between. The germline V gene has CDR1 MNHNY and CDR2 SVGAGI (reference sequence). The CDR3 extends over 13 amino acids.

DNA of the CDR3: TGTGCCAGCAGTTCCGGCGTGGGCTACACCTTC. Amino acids: CASSSGVGYTF. This chain joins TRBV27 and TRBJ1-2; D is uncertain. CDR3 length equals 11 residues. V lost 4 bases and J 8 bases, leaving 8 bases between the germline ends. Germline CDR1 and CDR2: MNHEY and SMNVEV (reference sequence).

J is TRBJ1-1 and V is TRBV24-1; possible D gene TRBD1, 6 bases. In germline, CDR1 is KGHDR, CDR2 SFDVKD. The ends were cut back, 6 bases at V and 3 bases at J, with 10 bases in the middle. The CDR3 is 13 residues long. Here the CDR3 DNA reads TGTGCCACCAGTCAGGGGAGTTACACTGAAGCTTTCTTT. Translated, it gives CATSQGSYTEAFF.

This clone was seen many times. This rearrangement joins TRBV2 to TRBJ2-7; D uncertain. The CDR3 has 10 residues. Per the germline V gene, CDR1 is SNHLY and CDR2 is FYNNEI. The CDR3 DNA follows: TGTGCCAGCAGTTACTCAGAGCACACGGTC. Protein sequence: CASSYSEHTV.

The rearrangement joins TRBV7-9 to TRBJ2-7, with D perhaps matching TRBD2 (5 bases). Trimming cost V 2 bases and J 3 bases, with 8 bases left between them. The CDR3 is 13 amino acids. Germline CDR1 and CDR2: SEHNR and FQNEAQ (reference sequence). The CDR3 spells CASSLNAGYEQYV. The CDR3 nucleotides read TGTGCCAGCAGCTTAAATGCGGGCTACGAGCAGTACGTC.

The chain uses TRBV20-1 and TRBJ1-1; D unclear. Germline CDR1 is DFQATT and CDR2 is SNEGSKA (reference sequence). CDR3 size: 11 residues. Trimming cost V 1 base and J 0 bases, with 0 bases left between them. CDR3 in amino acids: CSARVNTEAFF. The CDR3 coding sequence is TGCAGTGCTAGAGTGAACACTGAAGCTTTCTTT.

As DNA, the CDR3 is TGTGCCAGCAGCCAAGAAACGGGGGGGCGGAACACCGGGGAGCTGTTTTTT. Amino acids: CASSQETGGRNTGELFF. The V call is TRBV4-2, the J call TRBJ2-2, with TRBD2 matching over 8 bases. Germline CDR1 reads LGHNA; CDR2 reads YNFKEQ. V gave up 0 bases and J gave up 1 base; unmatched junction bases: 4. The CDR3 spans 17 residues.

Here the CDR3 reads CASSPSLEQYF. The CDR3 DNA reads TGTGCCAGCAGCCCCTCTTTGGAGCAGTACTTC. The chain combines TRBV7-2 with TRBJ2-7; no clear D. Trimming pared 5 bases from V and 7 bases from J, leaving 9 bases between. The CDR3 covers 11 residues. The germline V gene encodes CDR1 SGHTA and CDR2 FQGNSA.

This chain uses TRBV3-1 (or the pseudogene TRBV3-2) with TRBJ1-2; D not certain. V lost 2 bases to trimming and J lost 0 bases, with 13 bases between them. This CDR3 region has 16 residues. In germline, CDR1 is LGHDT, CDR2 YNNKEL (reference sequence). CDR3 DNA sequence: TGTGCCAGCAGCCAAAGGGCTTCAGAGTCTAACTATGGCTACACCTTC. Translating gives CASSQRASESNYGYTF.

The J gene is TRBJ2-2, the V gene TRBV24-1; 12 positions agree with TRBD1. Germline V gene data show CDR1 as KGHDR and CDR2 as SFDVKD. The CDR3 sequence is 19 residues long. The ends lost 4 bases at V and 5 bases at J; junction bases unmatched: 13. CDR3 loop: CATSDPGQGAQGKTGELFF. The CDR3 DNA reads TGTGCCACCAGTGACCCGGGACAGGGGGCTCAAGGGAAAACCGGGGAGCTGTTTTTT.